This T cell receptor (beta chain) derives from a study of blood T cell repertoires in COVID-19. Overall study: Sources were T cells, B-cell-depleted T cells, or PBMCs; the material itself was cDNA or gDNA.

The CDR3 extends over 15 amino acids. Germline CDR1 reads MGHRA; CDR2 reads YSYEKL. V was cut by 0 bases and J by 10 bases, with 13 bases left in between. Clones were sequenced by immunoSEQ multiplex PCR, and TCRdb holds only the in-frame ones, with some missing. The sample holds around 120,000 clones; over 65% are singletons and the top ten take 0.75% to 0.9%. The TCR was taken from a human donor with acute or convalescent COVID-19. The donor label of this sample is uncertain. V usage is TRBV4-1 and J usage is TRBJ1-6; D remains ambiguous. The sample consisted of peripheral blood. This chain's CDR3 is CASSQDILGQSPLHF. The CDR3 DNA follows: TGCGCCAGCAGCCAAGATATCCTTGGGCAGTCACCCCTCCACTTT.